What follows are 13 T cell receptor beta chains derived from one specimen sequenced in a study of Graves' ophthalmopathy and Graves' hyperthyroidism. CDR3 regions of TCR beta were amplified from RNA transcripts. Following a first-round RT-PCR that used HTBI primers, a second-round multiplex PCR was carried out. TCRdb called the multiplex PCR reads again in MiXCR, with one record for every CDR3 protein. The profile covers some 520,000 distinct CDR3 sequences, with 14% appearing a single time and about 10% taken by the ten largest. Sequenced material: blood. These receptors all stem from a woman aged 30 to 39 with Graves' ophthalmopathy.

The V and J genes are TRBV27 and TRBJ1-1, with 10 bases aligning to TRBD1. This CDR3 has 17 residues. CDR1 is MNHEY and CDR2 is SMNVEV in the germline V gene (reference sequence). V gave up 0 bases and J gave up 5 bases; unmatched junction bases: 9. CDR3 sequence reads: CASSLSGGDRGITEAFF. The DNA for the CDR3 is TGTGCCAGCAGTTTATCCGGGGGGGACAGGGGAATTACTGAAGCTTTCTTT.

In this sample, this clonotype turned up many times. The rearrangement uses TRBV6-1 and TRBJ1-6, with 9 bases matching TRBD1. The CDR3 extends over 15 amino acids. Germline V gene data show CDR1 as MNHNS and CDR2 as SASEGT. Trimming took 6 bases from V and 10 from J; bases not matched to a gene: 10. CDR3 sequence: CASSFPTGGGSPLHF. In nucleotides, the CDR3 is TGTGCCAGCAGCTTTCCCACAGGGGGCGGATCACCCCTCCACTTT.

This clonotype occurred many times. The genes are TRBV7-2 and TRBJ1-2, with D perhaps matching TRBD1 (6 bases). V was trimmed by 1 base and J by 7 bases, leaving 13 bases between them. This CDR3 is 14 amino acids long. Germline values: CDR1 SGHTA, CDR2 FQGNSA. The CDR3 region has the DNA TGTGCCAGCAGCTTAGAAGGGGGGCTATTTGGCTACACCTTC. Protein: CASSLEGGLFGYTF.

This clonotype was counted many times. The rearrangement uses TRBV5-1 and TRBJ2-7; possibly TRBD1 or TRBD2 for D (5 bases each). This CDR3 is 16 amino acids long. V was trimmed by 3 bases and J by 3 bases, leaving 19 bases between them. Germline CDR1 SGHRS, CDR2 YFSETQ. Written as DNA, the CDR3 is TGCGCCAGCAGCTCACCGGCGAGGGGTGGGAACTACGAGCAGTACTTC. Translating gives CASSSPARGGNYEQYF. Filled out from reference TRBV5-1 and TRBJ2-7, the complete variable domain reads KAGVTQTPRYLIKTRGQQVTLSCSPISGHRSVSWYQQTPGQGLQFLFEYFSETQRNKGNFPGRFSGRQFSNSRSEMNVSTLELGDSALYLCASSSPARGGNYEQYFGPGTRLTVT.

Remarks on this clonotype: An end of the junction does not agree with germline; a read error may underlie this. Here the CDR3 reads CASSGTGESIKYF. The CDR3 DNA sequence: TGCGCCAGCAGCGGGACAGGGGAGAGCATTAAGTACTTC. This chain links TRBV5-1 with TRBJ2-4; 10 nucleotides align to TRBD1. CDR3 size: 13 residues. CDR1 and CDR2 from the germline V gene are SGHRS and YFSETQ. Using reference TRBV5-1 and TRBJ2-4 for the parts outside the CDR3, the full variable domain is KAGVTQTPRYLIKTRGQQVTLSCSPISGHRSVSWYQQTPGQGLQFLFEYFSETQRNKGNFPGRFSGRQFSNSRSEMNVSTLELGDSALYLCASSGTGESIKYFGAGTRLSVL.

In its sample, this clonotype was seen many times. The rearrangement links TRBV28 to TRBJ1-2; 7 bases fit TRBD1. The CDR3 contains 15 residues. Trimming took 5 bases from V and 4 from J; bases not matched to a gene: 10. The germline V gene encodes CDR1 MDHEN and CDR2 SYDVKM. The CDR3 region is CASSQTSTGVYGYTF. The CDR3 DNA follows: TGTGCCAGCAGTCAGACCTCAACAGGGGTCTATGGCTACACCTTC.

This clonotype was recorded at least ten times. Here the CDR3 DNA reads TGTGCCAGCAGCCAAGTCAGGGACAGCCACTTGGGCTACACCTTC. This encodes CASSQVRDSHLGYTF. The chain recombines TRBV4-2 with TRBJ1-2; TRBD1 aligns across 7 bases. This CDR3 has 15 amino acids. V was clipped by 1 base and J by 8 bases; unmatched bases: 10. The V gene's germline CDR1 is LGHNA and CDR2 YNFKEQ.

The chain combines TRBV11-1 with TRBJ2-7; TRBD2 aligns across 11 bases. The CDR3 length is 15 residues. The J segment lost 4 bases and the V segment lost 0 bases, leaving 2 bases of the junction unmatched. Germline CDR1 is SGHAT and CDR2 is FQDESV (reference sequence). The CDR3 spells CASSLATSGTYEQYF. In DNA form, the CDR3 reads TGTGCCAGCAGCTTAGCGACTAGCGGGACTTACGAGCAGTACTTC.

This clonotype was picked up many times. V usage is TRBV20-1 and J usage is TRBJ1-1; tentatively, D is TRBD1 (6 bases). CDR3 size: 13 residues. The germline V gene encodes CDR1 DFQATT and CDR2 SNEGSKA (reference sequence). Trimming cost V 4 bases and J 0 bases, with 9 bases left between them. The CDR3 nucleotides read TGCAGTGCTATTGGGGGCATGAACACTGAAGCTTTCTTT. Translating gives CSAIGGMNTEAFF.

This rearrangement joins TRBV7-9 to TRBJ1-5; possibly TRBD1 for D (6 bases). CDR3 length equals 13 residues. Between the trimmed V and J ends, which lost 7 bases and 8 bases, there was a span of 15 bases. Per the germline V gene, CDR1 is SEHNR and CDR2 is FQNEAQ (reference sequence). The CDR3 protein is CASTQGRAEPQHF. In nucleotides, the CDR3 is TGTGCCAGCACCCAGGGGCGCGCGGAGCCCCAGCATTTT.

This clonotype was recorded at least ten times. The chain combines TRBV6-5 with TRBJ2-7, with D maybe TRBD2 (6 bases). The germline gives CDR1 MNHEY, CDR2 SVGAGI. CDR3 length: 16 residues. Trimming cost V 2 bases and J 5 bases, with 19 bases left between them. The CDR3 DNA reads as TGTGCCAGCAGTTACGGCGGGGCCCTAAAGACCGACGAGCAGTACTTC. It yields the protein CASSYGGALKTDEQYF.

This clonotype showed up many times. The CDR3, as DNA: TGTGCCAGCAGACGGAGTCAGGGGGGAATCACCGGGGAGCTGTTTTTT. Its translation: CASRRSQGGITGELFF. V gene TRBV11-1 combines with J gene TRBJ2-2; D possibly corresponds to TRBD1 (7 bases). The CDR3 length is 16 residues. Trimming removed 6 bases at V and 4 bases at J, with 18 bases between. In germline, CDR1 is SGHAT, CDR2 FQDESV (reference sequence).

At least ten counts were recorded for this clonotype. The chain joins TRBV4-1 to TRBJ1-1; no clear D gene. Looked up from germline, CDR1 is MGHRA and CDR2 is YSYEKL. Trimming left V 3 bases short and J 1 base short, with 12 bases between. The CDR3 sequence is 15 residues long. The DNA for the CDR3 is TGCGCCAGCAGCCACGTACGGGGAGAGAACACTGAAGCTTTCTTT. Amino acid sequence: CASSHVRGENTEAFF.